The 18 T cell receptor beta chains reported below all come from one sample, sequenced in a study of blood T cell repertoires in COVID-19. Sequencing used immunoSEQ multiplex PCR; TCRdb keeps in-frame clones, though not all of them. In the table there are some 300,000 clones, about 90% of which are singletons. Material: peripheral blood. The receptors stem from a woman between 40 and 55 years old with COVID-19, enrolled during active disease.

This chain joins TRBV27 and TRBJ1-1; D gene unclear. With 2 bases removed from V and 1 base from J, the gap between germline ends came to 8 bases. Looked up from germline, CDR1 is MNHEY and CDR2 is SMNVEV (reference sequence). The CDR3 spans 14 residues. CDR3 region: CASSLGGPNTEAFF. The DNA of the CDR3 is TGTGCCAGCAGTTTAGGAGGACCGAACACTGAAGCTTTCTTT.

This clone was counted once. The chain is built from TRBV27 and TRBJ1-6; TRBD1 matches at 7 bases. Germline lookup yields CDR1 MNHEY and CDR2 SMNVEV (reference sequence). The CDR3 contains 18 residues. V lost 4 bases to trimming and J lost 0 bases; unmatched junction nucleotides: 9. CDR3 amino acids: CASSYTWDRSSYNSPLHF. CDR3 DNA sequence: TGTGCCAGCAGTTACACTTGGGACAGAAGCTCCTATAATTCACCCCTCCACTTT.

The gene calls are TRBV27 and TRBJ2-7; 7 nucleotides agree with TRBD1. CDR1 is MNHEY and CDR2 is SMNVEV in the germline V gene (reference sequence). The CDR3 has 15 amino acids. J lost 2 bases, V lost 5 bases, and 9 bases had no gene match. The CDR3 reads CASSPREGAPYEQYF. DNA of the CDR3: TGTGCCAGCAGTCCCCGAGAGGGGGCCCCCTACGAGCAGTACTTC.

V usage is TRBV29-1 and J usage is TRBJ1-3, with 10 bases that match TRBD1. The length of the CDR3 is 16 residues. The V gene's germline CDR1 is SQVTM and CDR2 ANQGSEA. The V segment lost 3 bases and the J segment 5 bases; nucleotides outside the gene matches: 10. CDR3 loop: CSVDAYLGQGRNTIYF. The CDR3 DNA follows: TGCAGCGTTGACGCATACTTGGGACAGGGGCGAAACACCATATATTTT.

In its sample, this clone was seen once. The CDR3 protein is CASSSIGHLAGYTF. The CDR3 DNA is TGTGCCAGCAGCTCCATTGGGCATCTCGCTGGCTACACCTTC. V is TRBV9 and J is TRBJ1-2, with D uncertain. The CDR3 has 14 residues. CDR1 is SGDLS and CDR2 is YYNGEE in the germline V gene. Trimming pared 4 bases from V and 7 bases from J, leaving 17 bases between. Filled out from reference TRBV9 and TRBJ1-2, the complete variable domain reads DSGVTQTPKHLITATGQRVTLRCSPRSGDLSVYWYQQSLDQGLQFLIQYYNGEERAKGNILERFSAQQFPDLHSELNLSSLELGDSALYFCASSSIGHLAGYTFGSGTRLTVV.

The V call is TRBV9, the J call TRBJ2-1; 12 bases match TRBD2. The germline V gene has CDR1 SGDLS and CDR2 YYNGEE. J gave up 9 bases and V 4 bases, and 11 bases lay outside the gene matches. The CDR3 is 16 residues long. As DNA, the CDR3 is TGTGCCAGCAGCCCCTTACTAGCGGGGGGCGGTACTGAGCAGTTCTTC. The encoded protein is CASSPLLAGGGTEQFF. The full variable domain, in which reference TRBV9 and TRBJ2-1 provide the parts outside the CDR3, is DSGVTQTPKHLITATGQRVTLRCSPRSGDLSVYWYQQSLDQGLQFLIQYYNGEERAKGNILERFSAQQFPDLHSELNLSSLELGDSALYFCASSPLLAGGGTEQFFGPGTRLTVL.

The V gene is TRBV6-5, the J gene TRBJ1-6, with D possibly TRBD1 on 5 matching bases. The V gene lost 6 bases and the J gene lost 9 bases, with 18 bases spanning the gap. The CDR3 has 15 residues. Germline CDR1 and CDR2: MNHEY and SVGAGI. The CDR3 DNA sequence: TGTGCCAGCAGCCCCCGGGACTCCAACCGTTCACCCCTCCACTTT. Residues: CASSPRDSNRSPLHF.

CDR3 in amino acids: CASSPSGGAFWGNQPQHF. The CDR3 DNA reads TGTGCCAGCAGTCCATCTGGTGGAGCCTTTTGGGGCAATCAGCCCCAGCATTTT. The genes are TRBV28 and TRBJ1-5; the D is unclear. CDR1 and CDR2 from the germline V gene are MDHEN and SYDVKM. The CDR3 has 18 amino acids. V lost 5 bases and J 2 bases, leaving 22 bases between the germline ends.

V and J are TRBV7-9 and TRBJ1-6; 9 nucleotides line up with TRBD1. Germline CDR1 is SEHNR and CDR2 is FQNEAQ (reference sequence). V lost 7 bases, J lost 8 bases, and 6 bases stayed unmatched. The CDR3 spans 14 residues. CDR3 nucleotides: TGTGCCAGCAATCGGGACAGGGCGTATTCACCCCTCCACTTT. It translates to CASNRDRAYSPLHF.

The rearrangement links TRBV4-2 to TRBJ2-1; 9 bases agree with TRBD1. The CDR3 runs 16 residues. The V gene end was trimmed by 3 bases and the J gene end by 3 bases; junction bases not matched to a gene: 6. Germline loops: CDR1 LGHNA, CDR2 YNFKEQ. CDR3 nucleotides: TGTGCCAGCAGCCAGGGGACAGGGTCCGGCTACAATGAGCAGTTCTTC. This sequence encodes CASSQGTGSGYNEQFF.

The rearrangement joins TRBV28 to TRBJ1-2; no clear D gene. This CDR3 spans 15 amino acids. Germline CDR1 is MDHEN and CDR2 is SYDVKM. Trimming shortened V by 3 bases and J by 0 bases, and 11 bases separated the two germline ends. This CDR3 reads CASSFPGYSNYGYTF. The DNA for the CDR3 is TGTGCCAGCAGTTTTCCAGGATACTCTAACTATGGCTACACCTTC.

V is TRBV19 and J is TRBJ1-5; possible D gene TRBD1, 5 bases. The CDR3 is made up of 16 amino acids. Germline loops: CDR1 LNHDA, CDR2 SQIVND (reference sequence). V dropped 9 bases and J dropped 0 bases, with 18 bases sitting between them. CDR3 residues: CASIEGRGYSNQPQHF. The CDR3 DNA reads as TGTGCCAGCATCGAAGGCCGGGGGTATAGCAATCAGCCCCAGCATTTT.

The rearrangement uses TRBV7-9 and TRBJ2-7; a weak D match, TRBD1 (6 bases). Per germline, CDR1 SEHNR and CDR2 FQNEAQ (reference sequence). Deletions cut 5 bases from V and 3 bases from J, with 14 bases between. The CDR3 is 14 residues long. Here the CDR3 reads CASSTLRDNYEQYF. The DNA of the CDR3 is TGTGCCAGCAGCACCCTCCGGGACAACTACGAGCAGTACTTC.

This clone has only one observation. The V call is TRBV30, the J call TRBJ1-1; 9 bases are shared with TRBD1. The CDR3 extends over 16 amino acids. CDR1 and CDR2 from the germline V gene are GTSNPN and SVGIG (reference sequence). V lost 2 bases and J lost 0; bases outside the gene matches: 7. The CDR3 DNA reads as TGTGCCTGGAGTAGCCACAGGGGGCCGATGAACACTGAAGCTTTCTTT. This codes for CAWSSHRGPMNTEAFF.

The chain couples TRBV15 to TRBJ1-5; TRBD1 might be the D (6 bases). The germline V gene encodes CDR1 LNHNV and CDR2 YYDKDF (reference sequence). The V gene lost 0 bases and the J gene lost 6 bases, with 15 bases spanning the gap. CDR3 length: 16 amino acids. The CDR3 DNA reads TGTGCCACCAGCAGAGATAGGGTCCAGGGGAGTCAGCCCCAGCATTTT. It translates to CATSRDRVQGSQPQHF.

The chain joins TRBV6-4 to TRBJ2-2; 13 bases map to TRBD2. Germline lookup yields CDR1 MRHNA and CDR2 SNTAGT. V lost 5 bases to trimming and J lost 0 bases; unmatched junction nucleotides: 6. The length of the CDR3 is 18 residues. In nucleotides, the CDR3 is TGTGCCAGCAGTCAGGGACTAGCGGGATCGGCGAACACCGGGGAGCTGTTTTTT. As protein: CASSQGLAGSANTGELFF.

The chain employs TRBV7-2 and TRBJ2-7; TRBD2 matches 7 bases. V was clipped by 1 base and J by 6 bases; unmatched bases: 9. The germline V gene encodes CDR1 SGHTA and CDR2 FQGNSA. There are 15 residues in the CDR3. CDR3 DNA: TGTGCCAGCAGCTTAGTTCGGGCGGGAGTCCGCGAGCAGTACTTC. Residues: CASSLVRAGVREQYF. The full variable domain, rest sourced from reference TRBV7-2 and TRBJ2-7, is GAGVSQSPSNKVTEKGKDVELRCDPISGHTALYWYRQSLGQGLEFLIYFQGNSAPDKSGLPSDRFSAERTGGSVSTLTIQRTQQEDSAVYLCASSLVRAGVREQYFGPGTRLTVT.

This chain uses TRBV28 with TRBJ2-1; 8 nucleotides agree with TRBD1. V gave up 3 bases and J gave up 10 bases; unmatched junction bases: 5. CDR3 length: 13 amino acids. CDR1 is MDHEN, CDR2 SYDVKM, per germline. The DNA for the CDR3 is TGTGCCAGCAGTTTTTCCCGGGACAGGGAGCAGTTCTTC. Translation gives CASSFSRDREQFF.